This TCR beta chain derives from a study of CD8 T cells in Susac syndrome. TCR beta sequences were obtained from blood CD8+ and CD4+ T cells. Random hexamers were used to reverse transcribe an amount of roughly 0.45 to 1 ug RNA. One entry per CDR3 protein results from TCRdb running MiXCR on the immunoSEQ multiplex PCR reads. The sample gives some 180,000 distinct CDR3 sequences, approximately 95% of which show up once; 0.1% is in the top ten. Germline V gene lookup returns CDR1 MDHEN and CDR2 SYDVKM. This CDR3 contains 15 residues. V lost 3 bases, J lost 7 bases, and 18 bases lay in between. The sequenced sample consisted of CD4+ T cells from PBMCs. The V gene is TRBV28, the J gene TRBJ1-2, with unresolved D. This receptor was identified in a human donor in good health. The DNA for the CDR3 is TGTGCCAGCAGTTTTGAGAATGGTTGGGATGGTGGCTACACCTTC. Amino acid sequence: CASSFENGWDGGYTF.